Listed here are 15 T cell receptor beta chains from one sample, sequenced in a study of patients and donors after allogeneic stem cell transplantation. Using its own MiXCR run on the RT-PCR reads, TCRdb lists one record per CDR3 protein. This repertoire shows some 160,000 distinct CDR3 sequences, about a quarter found once; its top ten account for 25% to 30%. The sample comprised blood, either unsorted or a sorted T cell fraction (not recorded which). The origin of the receptors is a human donor who was either an allogeneic HSCT recipient or a stem cell or donor lymphocyte infusion donor (not recorded which). It is not recorded whose cells these are; they may come from a transplant donor.

This clonotype was detected only a few times. The rearrangement joins TRBV28 to TRBJ1-2; 7 bases agree with TRBD1. Losses at the gene ends were 5 bases for V and 8 bases for J; bases not matched to a gene: 5. Germline V gene lookup returns CDR1 MDHEN and CDR2 SYDVKM. This CDR3 comprises 12 residues. The CDR3 loop reads CASSDRVGGYTF. As DNA, the CDR3 is TGTGCCAGCAGTGACAGGGTTGGGGGCTACACCTTC.

The rearrangement uses TRBV20-1 and TRBJ2-7, with D perhaps TRBD1 (6 bases). Trimming pared 6 bases from V and 0 bases from J, leaving 18 bases between. The germline V gene encodes CDR1 DFQATT and CDR2 SNEGSKA (reference sequence). This CDR3 region has 15 residues. The CDR3 region has the DNA TGCAGTGCAAGACCCAGGACAGCCGGCTCCTACGAGCAGTACTTC. This codes for CSARPRTAGSYEQYF.

The chain employs TRBV9 and TRBJ2-1, with 8 nucleotides matching TRBD2. Per the germline V gene, CDR1 is SGDLS and CDR2 is YYNGEE. This CDR3 is built from 15 residues. Losses at the gene ends were 0 bases for V and 6 bases for J; bases not matched to a gene: 5. CDR3: CASSVEGTSINEQFF. CDR3 bases: TGTGCCAGCAGCGTAGAAGGGACTAGTATCAATGAGCAGTTCTTC.

This clonotype was counted only a few times. The V and J genes are TRBV20-1 and TRBJ1-1, with D maybe TRBD1 (5 bases). Trimming took 3 bases from V and 0 from J, leaving 14 bases between them. Germline V gene data show CDR1 as DFQATT and CDR2 as SNEGSKA (reference sequence). There are 15 residues in the CDR3. The DNA for the CDR3 is TGCAGTGCTAGCGGGGCAGCGGGAGTGAACACTGAAGCTTTCTTT. The encoded protein is CSASGAAGVNTEAFF.

The chain carries TRBV5-5 and TRBJ2-1; 7 bases match TRBD2. Trimming took 0 bases from V and 6 from J; bases not matched to a gene: 12. The germline V gene has CDR1 SGHKS and CDR2 YYEKEE (reference sequence). The CDR3 has 17 residues. The CDR3, as DNA: TGTGCCAGCAGCTTGGATCTAGGGACTATCTCTTCCAATGAGCAGTTCTTC. Protein sequence: CASSLDLGTISSNEQFF.

The chain joins TRBV2 to TRBJ2-4, with D possibly being TRBD2 (6 bases). CDR3 length: 14 amino acids. Germline values: CDR1 SNHLY, CDR2 FYNNEI. Trimming removed 6 bases from V and 0 bases from J, with 9 bases in between. CDR3 in amino acids: CASRPGVAKNIQYF. The DNA of the CDR3 is TGTGCCAGCAGACCGGGAGTAGCCAAAAACATTCAGTACTTC.

This clonotype has a handful of counts. The chain carries TRBV20-1 and TRBJ1-4, with a possible D match to TRBD1 (6 bases). Germline CDR1 and CDR2: DFQATT and SNEGSKA (reference sequence). Trimming took 3 bases from V and 4 from J, leaving 15 bases between them. The CDR3 spans 15 residues. CDR3 protein: CSASGTDSNNEKLFF. CDR3 DNA sequence: TGCAGTGCTAGCGGGACGGACAGCAATAATGAAAAACTGTTTTTT.

The chain has TRBV12-3 or TRBV12-4 and TRBJ1-1; D gene ambiguous. V was pared by 7 bases and J by 0 bases, with 6 bases between. CDR3 size: 12 residues. The CDR3 protein is CASNGLNTEAFF. CDR3 sequence (DNA): TGTGCCAGCAACGGTTTGAACACTGAAGCTTTCTTT.

The sample holds a few counts of this clonotype. The CDR3 is CAISSTGENTEAFF. As DNA, the CDR3 is TGTGCCATCAGTTCGACAGGGGAGAACACTGAAGCTTTCTTT. The chain recombines TRBV10-3 with TRBJ1-1; 8 positions match TRBD1. Germline V gene lookup returns CDR1 ENHRY and CDR2 SYGVKD. This CDR3 spans 14 amino acids. J lost 1 base, V lost 5 bases, and 3 bases had no gene match.

This chain links TRBV7-9 with TRBJ1-2; TRBD1 agrees at 8 bases. The trim removed 0 bases at V and 1 base at J, leaving 4 bases unmatched. The germline V gene encodes CDR1 SEHNR and CDR2 FQNEAQ (reference sequence). The CDR3 totals 16 residues. For the CDR3, the DNA is TGTGCCAGCAGCTTAGCCTGGGGACAGGTTAACTATGGCTACACCTTC. Protein sequence: CASSLAWGQVNYGYTF. The full variable domain, with the rest looked up from reference TRBV7-9 and TRBJ1-2, is DTGVSQNPRHKITKRGQNVTFRCDPISEHNRLYWYRQTLGQGPEFLTYFQNEAQLEKSRLLSDRFSAERPKGSFSTLEIQRTEQGDSAMYLCASSLAWGQVNYGYTFGSGTRLTVV.

This clonotype showed up many times. The chain carries TRBV7-8 and TRBJ1-5; possible D gene TRBD1, 6 bases. Per the germline V gene, CDR1 is SGHVS and CDR2 is FQNEAQ. Deletions cut 5 bases from V and 6 bases from J, with 11 bases between. The CDR3 is 13 amino acids. This chain's CDR3 is CASSIGGRQPQHF. The CDR3 region has the DNA TGTGCCAGCAGCATAGGGGGGCGTCAGCCCCAGCATTTT.

The chain has TRBV10-3 and TRBJ2-5; tentatively, D is TRBD1 or TRBD2 (5 bases each). Trimming shortened V by 6 bases and J by 4 bases, and 12 bases separated the two germline ends. From germline, CDR1 is ENHRY and CDR2 SYGVKD. This CDR3 has 13 amino acids. The CDR3 sequence: CAISRGAAETQYF. The CDR3 DNA reads as TGTGCCATCAGCCGAGGGGCTGCAGAGACCCAGTACTTC.

The chain links TRBV30 to TRBJ1-2, with TRBD1 matching 9 bases. Germline CDR1 is GTSNPN and CDR2 is SVGIG (reference sequence). V was pared by 5 bases and J by 6 bases, with 4 bases of the junction left unmatched. The CDR3 runs 12 residues. CDR3 protein: CAWWDREHGYTF. CDR3 nucleotides: TGTGCCTGGTGGGACAGGGAACATGGCTACACCTTC.

The chain joins TRBV20-1 to TRBJ1-1; 8 bases are shared with TRBD1. J was trimmed by 5 bases and V by 2 bases; bases with no gene match: 7. Germline V lookup: CDR1 DFQATT, CDR2 SNEGSKA (reference sequence). The CDR3 extends over 14 amino acids. Here the CDR3 DNA reads TGCAGTGCTAGATCAGGACAGGGTGTGACTGAAGCTTTCTTT. Translation gives CSARSGQGVTEAFF.

This clonotype was counted a few times. The chain combines TRBV5-1 with TRBJ2-2; TRBD1 agrees at 7 bases. CDR3 length equals 15 residues. J lost 0 bases, V lost 2 bases, and 1 base had no gene match. Looked up from germline, CDR1 is SGHRS and CDR2 is YFSETQ. CDR3 DNA sequence: TGCGCCAGCAGCTTCGGGACAGCGAACACCGGGGAGCTGTTTTTT. It codes for CASSFGTANTGELFF.